Listed below are T cell receptor beta chains from one sample, sequenced in a study of glioma-infiltrating T cells after dendritic cell vaccination. Using immunoSEQ multiplex PCR, the repertoire was profiled, and TCRdb retains in-frame clones only, with some absent. The sample shows some 90,000 clones, 80% to 90% of them seen only once. The sample here was blood, taken after dendritic cell vaccination. These TCRs come from a human donor with glioblastoma. The conserved cysteine and the conserved F or W are not part of the CDR3 here.

v_gene,len,CDR3aa
TRBV15,12,ATSSRGGLYEQY
TRBV10-3,13,AIRGTPQITGELF
TRBV5-1,13,ASSSGGRGNTEAF
TRBV19,11,ASSTLASNEQF
TRBV18,16,ASSPEGRGAGNTGELF
TRBV9,11,ASSVGLDQPQH
TRBV5-6,13,ASSRRGGRFETQY
TRBV19,11,ASSTQMNTEAF
TRBV4-2,13,ASSQPGTTQETQY
TRBV10-3,13,ASSSGQGSVGELF
TRBV9,13,ASSVDYGANYGYT
TRBV5-4,13,ASSRPGTVTYEQY
TRBV7-9,11,ASSGTGQGGYT
TRBV6-6,10,ASSYSRETQY
TRBV9,12,ASSPLQETGELF
TRBV7-8,15,ASSKRSGQGNTGELF
TRBV7-7,14,ASSLALAGTYNEQF
TRBV18,11,APRRDSQYGYT
TRBV6-1,13,ASSEFSGGAFEQY
TRBV11-2,13,ASRSWTGGMETQY
TRBV19,13,ASSIPGLGGIEQF
TRBV5-1,12,ASSLGVFTDTQY
TRBV19,13,ASSREGSSNQPQH
TRBV7-2,14,ASSPGGLAGEGEQF
TRBV6-5,12,ASSYSVEDPRVY
TRBV25-1,12,ASSETSGSHIQY